Listed here are 23 T cell receptor beta chains from one sample, sequenced in a study of CD8 T cells in ankylosing spondylitis. From the 5' RACE reads, TCRdb called clonotypes with MiXCR, one entry per CDR3 protein. The sample has around 540,000 distinct CDR3 sequences, 12% seen once. Findings and limits, study-wide: Apparently characteristic of ankylosing spondylitis blood was a TCR beta motif (under ten highly homologous variants).

The antigens for these receptors are not known. Sequenced: blood, either unsorted or a sorted T cell fraction (not recorded which). The receptors derive from a male donor with ankylosing spondylitis.

This clonotype appeared many times. This chain links TRBV20-1 with TRBJ1-1; TRBD1 is a possible D gene (5 bases). The CDR3 is 16 residues long. Per the germline V gene, CDR1 is DFQATT and CDR2 is SNEGSKA (reference sequence). V lost 7 bases and J lost 4, with 25 bases in between. CDR3 in DNA: TGCAGTGTCCTACGGGACGGGGCGATTATTGGCACTGAAGCTTTCTTT. Protein sequence: CSVLRDGAIIGTEAFF.

The chain combines TRBV11-2 with TRBJ2-3; TRBD2 aligns across 9 bases. This CDR3 spans 18 amino acids. V lost 3 bases, J lost 0 bases, and 10 bases stayed unmatched. The germline gives CDR1 SGHAT, CDR2 FQNNGV. CDR3 amino acids: CASSLESGRPTSTDTQYF. As DNA, the CDR3 is TGTGCCAGCAGCTTGGAGAGCGGGAGGCCTACTAGCACAGATACGCAGTATTTT.

This clonotype was recorded a few times. The rearrangement joins TRBV27 to TRBJ2-1; no clear D gene. The CDR3 extends over 14 amino acids. From germline, CDR1 is MNHEY and CDR2 SMNVEV (reference sequence). V was trimmed by 3 bases and J by 9 bases, leaving 15 bases between them. The CDR3 is CASSFYDTTIEQFF. The CDR3 bases are TGTGCCAGCAGTTTCTACGATACAACAATTGAGCAGTTCTTC.

This clonotype was recorded a few times. In nucleotides, the CDR3 is TGCAGTGCTAGAGATCATGGCAGTAGCTCCTACAATGAGCAGTTCTTC. Protein: CSARDHGSSSYNEQFF. The chain is built from TRBV20-1 and TRBJ2-1; D is unresolved. This CDR3 comprises 16 residues. Germline V lookup: CDR1 DFQATT, CDR2 SNEGSKA (reference sequence). The V and J ends lost 0 bases and 0 bases respectively, with 12 bases between them.

The chain has TRBV9 and TRBJ1-3, with D hard to call. This CDR3 is 13 amino acids long. The V end lost 5 bases, the J end lost 0 bases, and 6 bases lay between the germline ends. Germline loops: CDR1 SGDLS, CDR2 YYNGEE. For the CDR3, the DNA is TGTGCCAGCAGGGCAAGCTCTGGAAACACCATATATTTT. Translated, it gives CASRASSGNTIYF.

In the case of this clonotype: A much larger clone sits a single nucleotide away, making a read error possible. The chain joins TRBV27 to TRBJ1-1, with 7 bases identical to TRBD1. V shed 6 bases and J 4 bases; nucleotides not matched to a gene: 2. The germline V gene has CDR1 MNHEY and CDR2 SMNVEV (reference sequence). CDR3 size: 12 residues. CDR3 nucleotide sequence: TGTGCCAGCAGGTCAGGGGGCACTGAAGCTTTCTTT. This gives the protein CASRSGGTEAFF.

This clonotype was observed many times. The gene calls are TRBV24-1 and TRBJ2-3; D uncertain. The germline CDR1 and CDR2 sequences are KGHDR and SFDVKD. V lost 4 bases and J 3 bases, leaving 16 bases between the germline ends. This CDR3 is 16 amino acids long. The CDR3 coding sequence is TGTGCCACCAGTGACGACTCCCCGAAAAATACAGATACGCAGTATTTT. Residues: CATSDDSPKNTDTQYF.

This clonotype was seen a single time. The gene calls are TRBV4-1 and TRBJ2-2; D is tentatively TRBD1 or TRBD2 (5 bases each). The germline gives CDR1 MGHRA, CDR2 YSYEKL. Trimming took off 1 base at V and 0 bases at J, with 9 bases between the two ends. CDR3 length: 16 residues. The CDR3 sequence: CASSQVGRANTGELFF. The CDR3 DNA sequence: TGCGCCAGCAGCCAAGTGGGGCGGGCGAACACCGGGGAGCTGTTTTTT.

V is TRBV13 and J is TRBJ2-1, with TRBD2 matching 7 bases. The CDR3 extends over 16 amino acids. V trimming: 0 bases; J trimming: 4 bases; junction bases outside the gene matches: 6. Germline V lookup: CDR1 PRHDT, CDR2 FYEKMQ (reference sequence). CDR3 residues: CASSLGSSGWYNEQFF. The DNA of the CDR3 is TGTGCCAGCAGCTTAGGTTCTAGCGGATGGTACAATGAGCAGTTCTTC.

This clonotype was counted only a few times. CDR3 in amino acids: CSAIGVETQYF. CDR3 DNA sequence: TGCAGTGCTATTGGGGTAGAGACCCAGTACTTC. The genes are TRBV20-1 and TRBJ2-5; D not certain. V was trimmed by 4 bases and J by 4 bases, leaving 7 bases between them. The CDR3 contains 11 residues. In germline, CDR1 is DFQATT, CDR2 SNEGSKA (reference sequence).

A remark on this clonotype: With a much larger clone just one base away, this may be a read error. The gene calls are TRBV20-1 and TRBJ2-2; D remains unclear. V gave up 1 base and J gave up 4 bases, with 1 base separating them. The CDR3 loop spans 11 amino acids. CDR1 and CDR2 (germline): DFQATT, SNEGSKA (reference sequence). As DNA, the CDR3 is TGCAGTGCTAGAGGCACCGGGGAGCTGTTTTTT. Protein: CSARGTGELFF.

This clonotype was counted only a few times. The chain combines TRBV7-7 with TRBJ2-5, with 8 nucleotides matching TRBD2. CDR3 length: 17 residues. Germline assignment: CDR1 SSHAT and CDR2 FNYEAQ (reference sequence). V lost 5 bases and J lost 4; bases outside the gene matches: 15. This CDR3 is CASSPRMSGSARETQYF. The CDR3 DNA reads TGTGCCAGCAGCCCCCGTATGAGCGGGAGTGCCCGAGAGACCCAGTACTTC. The full variable domain, its missing parts supplied by reference TRBV7-7 and TRBJ2-5, is GAGVSQSPRYKVTKRGQDVTLRCDPISSHATLYWYQQALGQGPEFLTYFNYEAQPDKSGLPSDRFSAERPEGSISTLTIQRTEQRDSAMYRCASSPRMSGSARETQYFGPGTRLLVL.

This clonotype was picked up a small number of times. The chain has TRBV2 and TRBJ1-5; 7 nucleotides match TRBD1. This CDR3 is built from 16 residues. Germline V lookup: CDR1 SNHLY, CDR2 FYNNEI. With 7 bases clipped from V and 2 bases from J, the junction kept 11 bases outside the gene matches. The DNA for the CDR3 is TGTGCCAGCACCGTTGCCAGGGGGAGTGGCAATCAGCCCCAGCATTTT. It yields the protein CASTVARGSGNQPQHF.

The table lists this clonotype with a count of one. As DNA, the CDR3 is TGTGCCAGCTGGACTAGCGGGTTTGAGACCCAGTACTTC. Its protein product is CASWTSGFETQYF. The rearrangement joins TRBV3-1 to TRBJ2-5; TRBD2 matches at 11 bases. The CDR3 spans 13 residues. The germline V gene has CDR1 LGHDT and CDR2 YNNKEL (reference sequence). Germline trimming cut 8 bases from V and 5 bases from J; bases unmatched to any gene: 4.

J is TRBJ1-3 and V is TRBV20-1; D may be TRBD1 (5 bases). The germline V gene encodes CDR1 DFQATT and CDR2 SNEGSKA (reference sequence). This CDR3 contains 12 residues. Trimming stripped 6 bases from V and 3 bases from J, with 9 bases between. The CDR3 region is CSADGHGNTIYF. As DNA, the CDR3 is TGCAGTGCCGACGGACATGGAAACACCATATATTTT.

For the CDR3, the DNA is TGCAGTGCTGAGACCTACAATGAGCAGTTCTTC. It is translated as CSAETYNEQFF. The chain joins TRBV20-1 to TRBJ2-1; D uncertain. Germline CDR1 and CDR2: DFQATT and SNEGSKA (reference sequence). V lost 5 bases, J lost 2 bases, and 4 bases lay in between. The CDR3 totals 11 residues.

This clonotype was recorded many times. The V call is TRBV21-1, the J call TRBJ2-7; the table assigns TRBD2, which was not confirmed against the DNA. TRBV21-1 is marked as a pseudogene. The CDR3 is made up of 12 amino acids. CDR3 DNA: TGTGCCAGACTGACTAGTTTTTACGAGCAGTACGTC. Translated: CARLTSFYEQYV.

This chain connects TRBV28 to TRBJ2-5; 10 bases agree with TRBD1. V was clipped by 5 bases and J by 0 bases; unmatched bases: 6. The length of the CDR3 is 16 residues. Germline lookup yields CDR1 MDHEN and CDR2 SYDVKM. CDR3 residues: CASSTRTGGNQETQYF. CDR3 DNA: TGTGCCAGCAGTACCCGGACAGGGGGTAACCAAGAGACCCAGTACTTC.

V and J are TRBV27 and TRBJ1-5, with 8 bases identical to TRBD1. Germline-derived CDR1 and CDR2 are MNHEY and SMNVEV (reference sequence). V dropped 6 bases and J dropped 3; count of bases not matched to a gene: 7. The CDR3 is 15 residues long. The CDR3: CASSHSGGNNQPQHF. CDR3 nucleotides: TGTGCCAGCAGCCACTCAGGGGGCAACAATCAGCCCCAGCATTTT.

This clonotype occurred a few times. The chain combines TRBV20-1 with TRBJ2-7, with TRBD2 identical over 9 bases. Germline V lookup: CDR1 DFQATT, CDR2 SNEGSKA (reference sequence). J gave up 1 base and V 2 bases, and 6 bases lay outside the gene matches. The CDR3 is 15 amino acids. CDR3 sequence reads: CSARPGLATSYEQYF. CDR3 DNA sequence: TGCAGTGCTAGACCGGGACTAGCTACTTCCTACGAGCAGTACTTC.

The chain employs TRBV12-3 or TRBV12-4 and TRBJ1-1; the match to TRBD1 covers 7 bases. This CDR3 has 15 amino acids. V dropped 5 bases and J dropped 4; count of bases not matched to a gene: 10. CDR3 in DNA: TGTGCCAGCAGTAGAGGAGGGGGCAGGGGCACTGAAGCTTTCTTT. It is translated as CASSRGGGRGTEAFF.

The gene calls are TRBV20-1 and TRBJ2-2, with 11 bases fitting TRBD2. This CDR3 spans 15 amino acids. The ends lost 5 bases at V and 5 bases at J; junction bases unmatched: 7. The V gene's germline CDR1 is DFQATT and CDR2 SNEGSKA (reference sequence). CDR3 nucleotides: TGCAGTGCTCCTATCCTAGCGGGAGGAACCGGGGAGCTGTTTTTT. This codes for CSAPILAGGTGELFF.

This clonotype was detected many times. V usage is TRBV9 and J usage is TRBJ2-3, with 9 bases that match TRBD2. V was clipped by 4 bases and J by 1 base; unmatched bases: 4. This CDR3 comprises 15 residues. Germline CDR1 is SGDLS and CDR2 is YYNGEE. CDR3 sequence: CASSPRTSGTDTQYF. The DNA of the CDR3 is TGTGCCAGCAGCCCACGGACTAGCGGCACAGATACGCAGTATTTT.